This T cell receptor (beta chain) was obtained from a study of OX40 agonist ivuxolimab in advanced cancers. The CDR3 is 15 residues long. In germline, CDR1 is MNHNY, CDR2 SVGAGI (reference sequence). V lost 6 bases and J 1 base, leaving 14 bases between the germline ends. The repertoire was sequenced with immunoSEQ multiplex PCR; TCRdb's copy has only in-frame clones and lacks some. The table lists 90,000 or so clones, approximately 90% of them singletons. As regards this clone: Antigen specificity is unknown.

Study-level points and caveats: There were, on average, more expanded clones in CD8+ T cells than in CD4+.

This chain uses TRBV6-6 with TRBJ2-3; D not certain. This TCR was recovered from an adult with an advanced solid tumor such as melanoma, head and neck, liver or kidney cancer. The material was CD4+ or CD8+ T cells sorted from blood, obtained in a trial of the OX40 agonist ivuxolimab. CDR3 coding DNA: TGTGCCAGCAGCCCCCCCGGCGGAGGCACAGATACGCAGTATTTT. The encoded protein is CASSPPGGGTDTQYF.